Listed below are T cell receptor beta chains from one sample, sequenced in a study of shared clonotypes between healthy human individuals. Clones were sequenced by immunoSEQ multiplex PCR, and TCRdb holds only the in-frame ones, with some missing. The table records 2 million to 3 million clones, over 85% of them present only once. Sequencing was done on a sample of naive CD4+ T cells from PBMCs. Receptors were obtained from a man between 18 and 29 years old in good health. Some clones in this sample may be carry-over from other donors' samples. Both conserved end residues are part of each CDR3. A D gene is named only where the DNA matches it firmly. Some rows mark clone size as missing; the rest say once, few, many or name a class of expanded clone.

CDR3 DNA	CDR3 protein	V gene	D gene	J gene	clone size
TGTGCCAGCAGCTCGCGGACACCCGAGCAGTTCTTC	CASSSRTPEQFF	TRBV7-9	.	TRBJ2-1	once
TGTGCCAGCATGCCCGGGCCTCTGAACACTGAAGCTTTCTTT	CASMPGPLNTEAFF	TRBV2	.	TRBJ1-1	.
TGCGCCAGCAGTGAGTCTCGGGTAGGGCCGCCGAATGAAAAACTGTTTTTT	CASSESRVGPPNEKLFF	TRBV10-1	.	TRBJ1-4	.
TGTGCCAGCAGTTTTTACGAAGACAGAGACAATCAGCCCCAGCATTTT	CASSFYEDRDNQPQHF	TRBV28	.	TRBJ1-5	.
TGCGCCAGCAGCTTGGCCGGGGGTGATGGCTACACCTTC	CASSLAGGDGYTF	TRBV5-1	.	TRBJ1-2	once
TGTGCCAGCTCACCACGTCCAGGGCCGGAGACCCAGTACTTC	CASSPRPGPETQYF	TRBV18	.	TRBJ2-5	.
TGTGCCAGCAGTTCGGGCTCCCCAGATACGCAGTATTTT	CASSSGSPDTQYF	TRBV28	.	TRBJ2-3	.
TGTGCCACCTCGCTTGGGGACTCTGGAAACACCATATATTTT	CATSLGDSGNTIYF	TRBV2	.	TRBJ1-3	.
TGTGCCAGCAGCCAGAGGGTGACAGGGGTCTACGAGCAGTACTTC	CASSQRVTGVYEQYF	TRBV4-2	TRBD1	TRBJ2-7	.
TGTGCCAGCAGTTTCCTTCGTGGTAGAACTGAAGCTTTCTTT	CASSFLRGRTEAFF	TRBV27	.	TRBJ1-1	.
TGTGCCAGCAGAGGGCCCCAGGAATCCTTCCGAGAGACCCAGTACTTC	CASRGPQESFRETQYF	TRBV5-4	.	TRBJ2-5	.
TGTGCCAGTAGTATATCCCCCCTACCTGGAAACACCATATATTTT	CASSISPLPGNTIYF	TRBV19	.	TRBJ1-3	.
TGCGCCAGCAGCCAACCTAGCGGGAGCATATACTCCTACGAGCAGTACTTC	CASSQPSGSIYSYEQYF	TRBV4-1	TRBD2	TRBJ2-7	.
TGTGCCAGCAGCTTAGTAGGACGGGGGCTAAGCTACAATGAGCAGTTCTTC	CASSLVGRGLSYNEQFF	TRBV7-8	.	TRBJ2-1	.
TGTGCCAGCGGGGGACTAGCGGACAATGAGCAGTTCTTC	CASGGLADNEQFF	TRBV19	TRBD2	TRBJ2-1	.
TGTGCCAGCAGCCGCCCAAACTCCGGGACGGAACAGGGGGCGCCGCAATTCTATGGCTACACCTTC	CASSRPNSGTEQGAPQFYGYTF	TRBV7-8	TRBD1	TRBJ1-2	.
TGTGCCAGCAGTGAATTAGCTCAGCCCCAGCATTTT	CASSELAQPQHF	TRBV6-1	.	TRBJ1-5	.
TGTGCCAGTAGTATCGCCCGGACTAGCGGGAGTTGGGATGAGCAGTTCTTC	CASSIARTSGSWDEQFF	TRBV19	TRBD2	TRBJ2-1	.
TGTGCCAGCAGCGTAGAAGGGACAGGGTACGAGCAGTACTTC	CASSVEGTGYEQYF	TRBV9	TRBD1	TRBJ2-7	.
TGTGCCTGGAGTCAAAGGACTCAGGGGGCTAACTATGGCTACACCTTC	CAWSQRTQGANYGYTF	TRBV30	TRBD1	TRBJ1-2	.
TGCGCCAGCAGCTCACCGACCCGGACAGGGGAAGCTTTCTTT	CASSSPTRTGEAFF	TRBV5-1	TRBD1	TRBJ1-1	.
TGTGCCAGCAGCCGGACCGGGACCGAGGGAAACACCATATATTTT	CASSRTGTEGNTIYF	TRBV5-6	.	TRBJ1-3	.
TGTGCCACCAGCAGAGTTAGCGGTCGCACAGATACGCAGTATTTT	CATSRVSGRTDTQYF	TRBV15	.	TRBJ2-3	.
TGTGCCAGTAGCCCGTCCGGGACCCATTTCTACGAGCAGTACTTC	CASSPSGTHFYEQYF	TRBV19	.	TRBJ2-7	once